The 5 T cell receptor beta chains below were found in one sample sequenced in a study of CD8 T cells in Susac syndrome. RNA was extracted with the RNeasy kit, and a quantity of roughly 0.5 to 1 ug was reverse transcribed using random hexamers. Each CDR3 protein gets one entry after TCRdb re-called the immunoSEQ multiplex PCR reads with MiXCR. The data show some 170,000 distinct CDR3 sequences, with less than 95% seen just once and about 0.095% held by the top ten. Sequencing was performed on CD4+ T cells from PBMCs. These receptors were collected from a human donor with multiple sclerosis.

The V call is TRBV29-1, the J call TRBJ2-7, with 7 positions matching TRBD1. CDR3 size: 14 residues. Looked up from germline, CDR1 is SQVTM and CDR2 is ANQGSEA. Trimming took 7 bases from V and 0 from J; bases not matched to a gene: 9. The CDR3: CSAKQGSLSYEQYF. The CDR3 nucleotides are TGCAGCGCTAAACAGGGGTCCCTCTCCTACGAGCAGTACTTC.

The rearrangement links TRBV4-3 to TRBJ1-2; D possibly corresponds to TRBD1 (5 bases). Germline V gene sequence: CDR1 LGHNA, CDR2 YSLEER. This CDR3 comprises 15 residues. Trimming stripped 0 bases from V and 4 bases from J, with 12 bases between. The CDR3 bases are TGCGCCAGCAGCCAAGATGGGGCGGGGTTCTATGGCTACACCTTC. Amino acids: CASSQDGAGFYGYTF.

The V gene is TRBV27, the J gene TRBJ2-7; TRBD1 aligns across 7 bases. Unmatched junction bases numbered 11, after V lost 3 bases and J lost 3 bases. Germline loops: CDR1 MNHEY, CDR2 SMNVEV (reference sequence). This CDR3 is 16 amino acids long. Here the CDR3 DNA reads TGTGCCAGCAGTTTTAGCCCCACAGGGGTGGGCTACGAGCAGTACTTC. Translating it yields CASSFSPTGVGYEQYF.

The J gene is TRBJ2-5, the V gene TRBV3-1; D gene uncertain. V was trimmed by 1 base and J by 3 bases, leaving 9 bases between them. Germline CDR1 and CDR2: LGHDT and YNNKEL (reference sequence). The length of the CDR3 is 14 residues. The CDR3 spells CASSQGTNKETQYF. The DNA for the CDR3 is TGTGCCAGCAGCCAAGGAACTAATAAAGAGACCCAGTACTTC.

The rearrangement joins TRBV5-1 to TRBJ2-5; possible D gene TRBD2, 5 bases. Germline V gives CDR1 SGHRS, CDR2 YFSETQ. The CDR3 extends over 14 amino acids. The V end was cut by 1 base, the J end by 0 bases, with 7 bases between. The CDR3 bases are TGCGCCAGCAGCTTGTCCGGGGACCAAGAGACCCAGTACTTC. Translation gives CASSLSGDQETQYF.